These 31 T cell receptor beta chains originate from one sample sequenced in a study of blood T cell repertoires in COVID-19. Produced via immunoSEQ multiplex PCR; TCRdb's table is partial and in-frame only. The sample shows under 300,000 clones, 84% of them seen only once. The sample was peripheral blood. These receptors originate from a woman between 40 and 55 years old who had recovered from COVID-19.

This chain connects TRBV2 to TRBJ1-1; D is unresolved. CDR1 is SNHLY, CDR2 FYNNEI, per germline. The CDR3 runs to 14 residues. V was shortened by 7 bases and J by 11 bases, with 23 bases between the two germline ends. The CDR3 coding sequence is TGTGCCAGCACCGAACCGGACTTCTACTTGCGGGCTTTCTTT. Encoded protein: CASTEPDFYLRAFF.

This clone has just a few counts. The gene calls are TRBV10-3 and TRBJ1-6, with 9 bases fitting TRBD1. With 5 bases clipped from V and 10 bases from J, the junction kept 6 bases outside the gene matches. Germline V gene data show CDR1 as ENHRY and CDR2 as SYGVKD. The CDR3 has 14 residues. CDR3 bases: TGTGCCATCAGTACCACAGGGGGCGAGTCACCCCTCCACTTT. It is translated as CAISTTGGESPLHF.

The V and J genes are TRBV28 and TRBJ1-2; D not certain. The CDR3 has 17 amino acids. Per germline, CDR1 MDHEN and CDR2 SYDVKM. V lost 5 bases and J 0 bases, leaving 19 bases between the germline ends. This chain's CDR3 is CASSPWGGILANYGYTF. As DNA, the CDR3 is TGTGCCAGCAGTCCCTGGGGAGGAATCCTAGCTAACTATGGCTACACCTTC.

This chain connects TRBV6-5 to TRBJ1-1; maybe TRBD1 (6 bases). This CDR3 comprises 13 residues. Trimming left V 6 bases short and J 1 base short, with 9 bases between. From germline, CDR1 is MNHEY and CDR2 SVGAGI. CDR3 coding DNA: TGTGCCAGCAGGGGACACGGGAACACTGAAGCTTTCTTT. Its protein product is CASRGHGNTEAFF.

This clone was seen more than once but under ten times. V usage is TRBV5-1 and J usage is TRBJ2-5, with 7 bases that match TRBD1. The CDR3 runs to 14 residues. CDR1 is SGHRS, CDR2 YFSETQ, per germline. The V and J ends lost 4 bases and 4 bases, in that order; junction bases with no gene match: 7. In DNA form, the CDR3 reads TGCGCCAGCAGCGTTAAGGGGGCAGGAGAGACCCAGTACTTC. Protein product: CASSVKGAGETQYF.

The chain couples TRBV10-1 to TRBJ2-1, with D possibly matching TRBD2 (6 bases). V was clipped by 9 bases and J by 3 bases, with 15 bases between them. The CDR3 is 14 amino acids. Germline V gene sequence: CDR1 WNHNN, CDR2 SYGVQD (reference sequence). CDR3: CARIGTLLYNEQFF. In DNA, the CDR3 is TGCGCCAGGATCGGGACTCTACTCTACAATGAGCAGTTCTTC.

This chain connects TRBV9 to TRBJ2-7, with D maybe TRBD1 (5 bases). Trimming pared 2 bases from V and 5 bases from J, leaving 17 bases between. The germline V gene encodes CDR1 SGDLS and CDR2 YYNGEE. The CDR3 consists of 15 residues. CDR3 DNA: TGTGCCAGCAGCGTCGGGCAGGGATTTTATGACGAGCAGTACTTC. It is translated as CASSVGQGFYDEQYF.

This clone was detected once. The V call is TRBV23-1, the J call TRBJ2-1; no firm D call. TRBV23-1 carries the ORF label, with uncertain function. Trimming cost V 2 bases and J 16 bases, with 9 bases left between them. The length of the CDR3 is 10 residues. The CDR3 nucleotides are TGCGCCAGCAGTCAACATGAGCGTTTCTTC. Its protein is CASSQHERFF.

The rearrangement uses TRBV5-6 and TRBJ1-5; D is unclear. V was shortened by 1 base and J by 7 bases, with 12 bases between the two germline ends. The CDR3 spans 14 residues. The germline V gene has CDR1 SGHDT and CDR2 YYEEEE. CDR3 loop: CASSLMRAGQPQHF. The DNA of the CDR3 is TGTGCCAGCAGCTTGATGAGGGCGGGACAGCCCCAGCATTTT.

In DNA, the CDR3 is TGTGCCAGCGGGGACAACTTCAATCAGCCCCAGCATTTT. This translates into CASGDNFNQPQHF. This sequence joins TRBV2 and TRBJ1-5, with a tentative D call TRBD1 (6 bases). Germline lookup yields CDR1 SNHLY and CDR2 FYNNEI. V was clipped by 8 bases and J by 3 bases, with 11 bases between them. The CDR3 runs to 13 residues.

A word on this clone: This same CDR3 is encoded by further DNA sequences in the sample. The genes are TRBV7-2 and TRBJ2-5; D gene uncertain. This CDR3 comprises 11 residues. CDR1 is SGHTA, CDR2 FQGNSA, per germline. Trimming left V 3 bases short and J 5 bases short, with 4 bases between. The CDR3 reads CASSFSETQYF. DNA for the CDR3: TGTGCCAGCAGCTTCTCGGAGACCCAGTACTTC.

The chain links TRBV4-1 to TRBJ2-5; D unresolved. CDR1 and CDR2 from the germline V gene are MGHRA and YSYEKL. V lost 4 bases to trimming and J lost 4 bases, with 16 bases between them. The CDR3 is 15 amino acids. As DNA, the CDR3 is TGCGCCAGCAGCCTTCCGCCAGTGTTGTCAGAGACCCAGTACTTC. Amino acids: CASSLPPVLSETQYF.

In nucleotides, the CDR3 is TGTGCCTGGAGTGTAAGTTACTTCTCTGGAAACACCATATATTTT. Protein sequence: CAWSVSYFSGNTIYF. The V call is TRBV30, the J call TRBJ1-3, with no clear D. V lost 0 bases, J lost 0 bases, and 9 bases lay in between. This CDR3 contains 15 residues. CDR1 and CDR2 (germline): GTSNPN, SVGIG (reference sequence).

The chain joins TRBV2 to TRBJ1-2, with 11 bases matching TRBD1. CDR1 SNHLY and CDR2 FYNNEI come from the germline V gene. The CDR3 totals 14 residues. The V and J ends lost 6 bases and 3 bases, in that order; junction bases with no gene match: 3. The CDR3 protein is CASRRDRGYYGYTF. CDR3 nucleotide sequence: TGTGCCAGCAGAAGGGACAGGGGGTACTATGGCTACACCTTC.

The chain has TRBV7-2 and TRBJ1-6; 7 bases agree with TRBD1. Per germline, CDR1 SGHTA and CDR2 FQGNSA. Trimming took 5 bases from V and 3 from J; bases not matched to a gene: 7. The CDR3 is 16 residues long. CDR3 in amino acids: CASSPRQGGYNSPLHF. CDR3 nucleotide sequence: TGTGCCAGCAGCCCACGACAGGGCGGCTATAATTCACCCCTCCACTTT.

The V gene is TRBV18, the J gene TRBJ2-1; 10 positions agree with TRBD1. This CDR3 comprises 15 residues. J lost 4 bases, V lost 8 bases, and 8 bases had no gene match. The V gene's germline CDR1 is KGHSH and CDR2 LQKENI. Here the CDR3 reads CASTLGQGVYNEQFF. The CDR3 DNA sequence: TGTGCCAGCACCCTCGGACAGGGGGTTTACAATGAGCAGTTCTTC. Full variable domain (remainder filled in from reference TRBV18 and TRBJ2-1): NAGVMQNPRHLVRRRGQEARLRCSPMKGHSHVYWYRQLPEEGLKFMVYLQKENIIDESGMPKERFSAEFPKEGPSILRIQQVVRGDSAAYFCASTLGQGVYNEQFFGPGTRLTVL.

V and J are TRBV28 and TRBJ2-5, with 11 bases aligning to TRBD1. This CDR3 contains 15 residues. The ends lost 2 bases at V and 7 bases at J; junction bases unmatched: 6. Germline V gene data show CDR1 as MDHEN and CDR2 as SYDVKM. The CDR3 is CASSLGTGGKGTQYF. In DNA, the CDR3 is TGTGCCAGCAGTTTAGGGACAGGGGGTAAAGGGACCCAGTACTTC.

The chain carries TRBV6-5 and TRBJ1-2; TRBD1 agrees at 9 bases. The length of the CDR3 is 14 residues. CDR1 MNHEY and CDR2 SVGAGI come from the germline V gene. V dropped 8 bases and J dropped 4; count of bases not matched to a gene: 8. The CDR3 coding sequence is TGTGCCAGCGCCCCGGGACAGGGCTCCTATGGCTACACCTTC. It specifies CASAPGQGSYGYTF.

The CDR3 is CASCDANQPQHF. The DNA of the CDR3 is TGTGCCAGCTGCGATGCTAATCAGCCCCAGCATTTT. The chain carries TRBV12-3 or TRBV12-4 and TRBJ1-5; unclear D gene. This CDR3 comprises 12 residues. Trimming left V 8 bases short and J 4 bases short, with 9 bases between.

This chain uses TRBV6-1 with TRBJ1-2, with no clear D. Germline V CDR1 and CDR2: MNHNS, SASEGT. The CDR3 contains 10 residues. Between the trimmed V and J ends, which lost 7 bases and 6 bases, there was a span of 6 bases. The CDR3 DNA reads TGTGCCAGCAACGGGAATGGCTACACCTTC. The encoded protein is CASNGNGYTF.

This chain links TRBV19 with TRBJ1-1; D not certain. Germline values: CDR1 LNHDA, CDR2 SQIVND (reference sequence). The CDR3 has 13 residues. V was cut by 5 bases and J by 0 bases, with 7 bases left in between. The DNA of the CDR3 is TGTGCCAGTAGTTCACAGCTGAACACTGAAGCTTTCTTT. Translating gives CASSSQLNTEAFF.

This rearrangement joins TRBV5-1 to TRBJ2-1, with D unclear. Trimming pared 1 base from V and 0 bases from J, leaving 8 bases between. Germline V gene data show CDR1 as SGHRS and CDR2 as YFSETQ. The CDR3 has 15 amino acids. The CDR3 is CASSLLGTSYNEQFF. The CDR3 DNA is TGCGCCAGCAGCTTGCTAGGTACCTCCTACAATGAGCAGTTCTTC.

This clone was counted only a few times. CDR3 sequence (DNA): TGTGCCACTTCGGCGGACAGGGTTTATCAGCCCCAGCATTTT. This translates into CATSADRVYQPQHF. V usage is TRBV2 and J usage is TRBJ1-5, with 8 positions matching TRBD1. The V gene's germline CDR1 is SNHLY and CDR2 FYNNEI. Trimming cost V 10 bases and J 5 bases; bases outside gene matches: 10. CDR3 length: 14 amino acids.

This clone was detected once. The rearrangement uses TRBV5-1 and TRBJ2-7; no firm D call. This CDR3 has 11 amino acids. Germline V CDR1 and CDR2: SGHRS, YFSETQ. Trimming cost V 1 base and J 5 bases, with 4 bases left between them. The CDR3 DNA follows: TGCGCCAGCAGCTTGTTCGACGAGCAGTACTTC. This gives the protein CASSLFDEQYF.

V gene TRBV9 combines with J gene TRBJ2-1, with 9 bases fitting TRBD2. CDR3 size: 14 residues. V dropped 0 bases and J dropped 15; count of bases not matched to a gene: 10. The germline CDR1 and CDR2 sequences are SGDLS and YYNGEE. Written as DNA, the CDR3 is TGTGCCAGCAGCGTAGCTCTAGCGGGGTTACCGGTGTTCTTC. This gives the protein CASSVALAGLPVFF.

CDR3 protein: CASSLAAGYTGELFF. The CDR3 DNA sequence: TGTGCCAGCAGCTTAGCGGCAGGCTACACCGGGGAGCTGTTTTTT. This chain connects TRBV7-9 to TRBJ2-2; no firm D call. The V end was cut by 0 bases, the J end by 3 bases, with 8 bases between. This CDR3 spans 15 amino acids. CDR1 SEHNR and CDR2 FQNEAQ come from the germline V gene (reference sequence).

The chain recombines TRBV2 with TRBJ2-7; TRBD2 matches at 7 bases. This CDR3 is built from 15 residues. Trimming took 2 bases from V and 5 from J; bases not matched to a gene: 9. Germline CDR1 SNHLY, CDR2 FYNNEI. Written as DNA, the CDR3 is TGTGCCAGCAGTGAATCGCGGGTGGGGGGGAACGAGCAGTACTTC. Residues: CASSESRVGGNEQYF.

The chain recombines TRBV6-6 with TRBJ1-1; D is unresolved. Germline V gene lookup returns CDR1 MNHNY and CDR2 SVGAGI (reference sequence). This CDR3 has 15 residues. The V end lost 7 bases, the J end lost 0 bases, and 15 bases lay between the germline ends. The CDR3 protein is CASINAERVNTEAFF. For the CDR3, the DNA is TGTGCCAGCATTAATGCCGAGCGGGTGAACACTGAAGCTTTCTTT.

A few counts support this clone. The chain carries TRBV11-2 and TRBJ2-5, with D possibly TRBD2 on 6 matching bases. This CDR3 has 16 residues. V was trimmed by 5 bases and J by 0 bases, leaving 16 bases between them. Germline CDR1 reads SGHAT; CDR2 reads FQNNGV. CDR3 protein: CASSLGTGGYQETQYF. The DNA for the CDR3 is TGTGCCAGCAGCCTCGGGACTGGGGGGTACCAAGAGACCCAGTACTTC.

This chain connects TRBV7-8 to TRBJ2-7, with 7 bases identical to TRBD1. This CDR3 contains 15 residues. V dropped 3 bases and J dropped 6; count of bases not matched to a gene: 11. CDR1 SGHVS and CDR2 FQNEAQ come from the germline V gene. CDR3 region: CASSLSRTRGSEQYF. CDR3 nucleotide sequence: TGTGCCAGCAGCTTGAGTAGGACCAGGGGGTCCGAGCAGTACTTC.

The V call is TRBV5-5, the J call TRBJ2-5, with TRBD1 matching over 10 bases. This CDR3 region has 15 residues. The trim removed 4 bases at V and 5 bases at J, leaving 8 bases unmatched. Germline V gives CDR1 SGHKS, CDR2 YYEKEE (reference sequence). CDR3 DNA sequence: TGTGCCAGCAGCAGGGGACAGGGGATGATGGAGACCCAGTACTTC. This encodes CASSRGQGMMETQYF. The full variable domain, with the rest looked up from reference TRBV5-5 and TRBJ2-5, is DAGVTQSPTHLIKTRGQQVTLRCSPISGHKSVSWYQQVLGQGPQFIFQYYEKEERGRGNFPDRFSARQFPNYSSELNVNALLLGDSALYLCASSRGQGMMETQYFGPGTRLLVL.